Listed below are T cell receptor beta chains from one sample, sequenced in a study of molecular identifiers for immune sequencing clone quantification. From the PCR reads, TCRdb called clonotypes with MiXCR, one entry per CDR3 protein. Counted here are about 640,000 distinct CDR3 sequences, 20% occurring once; the ten biggest clones make up 0.85% to 0.9%. Sequencing input: naive CD8+ T cells from blood, with Jurkat cell RNA spiked in. These receptors were obtained from a human donor in good health. Some libraries in this study had Jurkat cell RNA spiked in. Both conserved end residues are part of each CDR3. A D gene is named only where the DNA matches it firmly.

J gene	V gene	D gene	CDR3 protein
TRBJ2-3	TRBV19	TRBD2	CASSGTSGSFTDTQYF
TRBJ2-2	TRBV6-5	.	CASKPALQNTGELFF
TRBJ2-1	TRBV7-2	TRBD2	CASSQGTSGGDEQFF
TRBJ1-5	TRBV2	TRBD1	CASSVEGQGINQPQHF
TRBJ2-1	TRBV28	.	CASSLGGPLNEQFF
TRBJ2-1	TRBV20-1	.	CSARDPGRGVQQFF
TRBJ2-7	TRBV11-2	.	CASSFGAGYPAYEQYF
TRBJ1-1	TRBV5-4	.	CASSPTGMNTEAFF
TRBJ1-6	TRBV27	.	CASRQGYPPLHF
TRBJ2-7	TRBV6-2/TRBV6-3	.	CASSWTESREQYF
TRBJ2-1	TRBV5-3	TRBD2	CASSLVAGGVGEQFF
TRBJ2-3	TRBV19	TRBD1	CASDQGAADTQYF
TRBJ1-5	TRBV20-1	TRBD1	CSARLVGGGNQPQHF
TRBJ2-1	TRBV11-2	TRBD1	CASTQGQGYNEQFF
TRBJ1-5	TRBV19	.	CASSVGGRGNQPQHF
TRBJ1-5	TRBV5-1	.	CASSLGVDGSNQPQHF
TRBJ2-7	TRBV5-4	TRBD2	CAGSLVASGGRYEQYF
TRBJ2-3	TRBV7-9	.	CASEPFNTDTQYF
TRBJ2-3	TRBV29-1	.	CGVVSGNTDTQYF
TRBJ2-2	TRBV6-2/TRBV6-3	TRBD1	CASRQTGHTGELFF
TRBJ1-1	TRBV4-1	TRBD1	CASSQGLSPGGAALDEAFF
TRBJ2-5	TRBV3-1	.	CASSQDSGALDQETQYF
TRBJ2-3	TRBV4-2	TRBD2	CASSPGLAGGTSTDTQYF
TRBJ2-3	TRBV29-1	.	CSVEEGTGHNTQYF
TRBJ2-5	TRBV5-1	.	CASRIMGETQYF
TRBJ1-3	TRBV28	.	CASSDSLGNTIYF
TRBJ2-3	TRBV7-2	TRBD2	CASSAGTSRLDTQYF
TRBJ2-3	TRBV19	TRBD2	CASSMWGGADTQYF
TRBJ2-1	TRBV4-1	TRBD2	CASSQVAPSGLAGIGLFF
TRBJ2-3	TRBV27	TRBD1	CASSLFNTGANTDTQYF
TRBJ2-2	TRBV2	TRBD1	CASSESGQGGTGELFF
TRBJ2-7	TRBV10-3	.	CAIRDSSSYEQYF
TRBJ2-7	TRBV27	.	CASSFLGIRVQYF
TRBJ1-2	TRBV28	.	CASSFSGVDEGYTF
TRBJ2-5	TRBV6-5	.	CASSYDRRGQETQYF
TRBJ1-6	TRBV4-3	.	CASSQDGGTDSPLHF